Sequencing of this T cell receptor beta chain was carried out in a study of cytomegalovirus exposure and HLA in healthy donors. Study observations and caveats: There was a cluster of highly shared sequence variants that was likely a sequencing artifact. When presence/absence was analysed, sequencing depth was taken to be roughly uniform across donors. V segments that were indistinguishable, TRBV6-2 and TRBV6-3 among them, were omitted from analysis.

V lost 11 bases, J lost 1 base, and 8 bases stayed unmatched. Germline V lookup: CDR1 MNHEY, CDR2 SVGAGI. CDR3 length: 15 residues. As regards this clone: Its antigen is as yet unknown.

The PCR made use of 60 Vbeta and 13 Jbeta primers. Profiling relied on immunoSEQ multiplex PCR, and the TCRdb table lists in-frame clones only, not all of them. The sample carries 120,000 or so clones, around 76% recorded once. The sequencing input was PBMCs. The TCR comes from a man aged 55 to 69 in good health and CMV-seropositive. The gene calls are TRBV6-5 and TRBJ2-2, with 9 bases lining up with TRBD2. CDR3 amino acids: CACQRTSENTGELFF. CDR3 nucleotides: TGTGCCTGCCAGAGGACTAGCGAGAACACCGGGGAGCTGTTTTTT.